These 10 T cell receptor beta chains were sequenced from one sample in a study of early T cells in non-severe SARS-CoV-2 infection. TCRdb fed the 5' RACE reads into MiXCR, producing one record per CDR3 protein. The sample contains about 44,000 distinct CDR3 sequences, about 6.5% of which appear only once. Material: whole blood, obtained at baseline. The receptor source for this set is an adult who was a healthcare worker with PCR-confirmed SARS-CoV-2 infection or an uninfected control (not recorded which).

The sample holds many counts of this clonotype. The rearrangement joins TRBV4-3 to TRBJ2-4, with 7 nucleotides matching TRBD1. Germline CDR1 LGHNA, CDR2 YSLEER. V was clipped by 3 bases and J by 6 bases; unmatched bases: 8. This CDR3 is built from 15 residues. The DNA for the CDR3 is TGCGCCAGCAGCCAGGAACCGGGACAGATAAACATTCAGTACTTC. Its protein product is CASSQEPGQINIQYF.

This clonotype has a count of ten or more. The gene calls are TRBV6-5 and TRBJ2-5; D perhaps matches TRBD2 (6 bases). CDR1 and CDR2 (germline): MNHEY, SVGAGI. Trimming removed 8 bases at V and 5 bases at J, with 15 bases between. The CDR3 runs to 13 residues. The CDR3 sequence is CASQEGPRETQYF. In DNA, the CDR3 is TGTGCCAGCCAGGAGGGTCCGAGGGAGACCCAGTACTTC.

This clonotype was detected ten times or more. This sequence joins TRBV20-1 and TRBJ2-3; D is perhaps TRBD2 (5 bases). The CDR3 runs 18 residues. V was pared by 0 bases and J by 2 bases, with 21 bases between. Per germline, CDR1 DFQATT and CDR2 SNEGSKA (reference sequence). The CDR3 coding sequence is TGCAGTGCTAGAGATCTCAGAAGAGGTAGCGCCTACACAGATACGCAGTATTTT. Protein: CSARDLRRGSAYTDTQYF.

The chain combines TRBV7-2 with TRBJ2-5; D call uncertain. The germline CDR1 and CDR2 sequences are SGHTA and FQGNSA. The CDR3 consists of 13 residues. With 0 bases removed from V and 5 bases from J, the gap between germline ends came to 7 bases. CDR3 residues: CASSLAGSETQYF. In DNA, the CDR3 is TGTGCCAGCAGCTTAGCGGGATCCGAGACCCAGTACTTC.

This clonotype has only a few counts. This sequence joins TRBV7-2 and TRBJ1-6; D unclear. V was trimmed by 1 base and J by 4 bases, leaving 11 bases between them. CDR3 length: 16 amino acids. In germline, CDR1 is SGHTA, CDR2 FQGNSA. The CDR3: CASSLGSTPYNSPLHF. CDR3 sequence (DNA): TGTGCCAGCAGCTTAGGCAGCACCCCTTATAATTCACCCCTCCACTTT.

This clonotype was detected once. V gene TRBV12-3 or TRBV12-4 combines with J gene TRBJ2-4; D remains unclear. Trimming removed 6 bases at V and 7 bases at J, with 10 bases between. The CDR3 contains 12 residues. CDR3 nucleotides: TGTGCCAGCAGAACTTCGGGTAACATTCAGTACTTC. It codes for CASRTSGNIQYF.

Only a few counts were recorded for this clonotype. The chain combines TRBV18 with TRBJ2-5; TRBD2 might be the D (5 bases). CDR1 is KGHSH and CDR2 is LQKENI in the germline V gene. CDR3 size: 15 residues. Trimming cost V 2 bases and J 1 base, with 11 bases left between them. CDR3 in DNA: TGTGCCAGCTCACCATCGGGATCGGCCCAAGAGACCCAGTACTTC. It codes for CASSPSGSAQETQYF.

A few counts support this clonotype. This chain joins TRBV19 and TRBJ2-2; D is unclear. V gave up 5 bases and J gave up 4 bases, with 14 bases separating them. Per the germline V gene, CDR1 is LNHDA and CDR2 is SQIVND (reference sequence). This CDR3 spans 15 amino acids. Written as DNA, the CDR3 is TGTGCCAGTAGTTCCCGGCTTCCGGGCACCGGGGAGCTGTTTTTT. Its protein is CASSSRLPGTGELFF.

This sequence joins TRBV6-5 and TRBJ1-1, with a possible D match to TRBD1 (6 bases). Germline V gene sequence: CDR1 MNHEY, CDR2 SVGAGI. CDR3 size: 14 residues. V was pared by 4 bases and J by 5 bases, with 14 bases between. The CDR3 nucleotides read TGTGCCAGCAGTTTTGTAACAGGGAAGACTGAAGCTTTCTTT. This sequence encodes CASSFVTGKTEAFF.

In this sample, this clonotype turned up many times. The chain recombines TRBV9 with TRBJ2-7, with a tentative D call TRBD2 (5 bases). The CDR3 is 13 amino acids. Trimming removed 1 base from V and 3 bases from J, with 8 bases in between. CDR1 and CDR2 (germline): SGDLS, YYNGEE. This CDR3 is CASSVSGGYEQYF. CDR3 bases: TGTGCCAGCAGCGTAAGCGGCGGCTACGAGCAGTACTTC.